These 22 T cell receptor beta chains were sequenced from one sample in a study of shared clonotypes between healthy human individuals. Data came from immunoSEQ multiplex PCR; TCRdb stores just in-frame clones and leaves some out. Among around 320,000 clones listed, roughly 87% were seen once. The sequencing sample was made of memory CD8+ T cells sorted from blood. The sample's subset: CD45RO+ cells pooled with CCR7-negative TemRA cells. These receptors were collected from a man in his late teens or twenties in good health.

This rearrangement joins TRBV28 to TRBJ1-5; D might be TRBD1 (5 bases). V was clipped by 5 bases and J by 6 bases, with 11 bases between them. From germline, CDR1 is MDHEN and CDR2 SYDVKM. The CDR3 has 13 amino acids. In DNA form, the CDR3 reads TGTGCCAGCAGTATCAGGGTTCTTCAGCCCCAGCATTTT. Its protein product is CASSIRVLQPQHF.

The chain couples TRBV10-1 to TRBJ2-7, with D hard to call. Trimming pared 8 bases from V and 4 bases from J, leaving 18 bases between. Germline V gene lookup returns CDR1 WNHNN and CDR2 SYGVQD (reference sequence). The CDR3 extends over 14 amino acids. The CDR3 loop reads CASAPGRFGYEQYF. DNA for the CDR3: TGCGCCAGCGCCCCGGGCAGGTTTGGATACGAGCAGTACTTC.

This clone was observed a single time. This chain uses TRBV6-5 with TRBJ1-1; 8 bases map to TRBD1. Losses at the gene ends were 4 bases for V and 7 bases for J; bases not matched to a gene: 5. The CDR3 totals 13 residues. CDR1 and CDR2 (germline): MNHEY, SVGAGI. The CDR3 spells CASSWTGLGEAFF. The CDR3 DNA follows: TGTGCCAGCAGTTGGACAGGGCTGGGTGAAGCTTTCTTT.

The genes are TRBV28 and TRBJ1-5, with D perhaps TRBD1 (5 bases). Trimming shortened V by 6 bases and J by 4 bases, and 10 bases separated the two germline ends. Germline assignment: CDR1 MDHEN and CDR2 SYDVKM. The length of the CDR3 is 13 residues. The CDR3 nucleotides are TGTGCCAGCAGGGCGGGGGGGAATCAGCCCCAGCATTTT. Translating it yields CASRAGGNQPQHF.

This clone was counted once. The V call is TRBV7-9, the J call TRBJ1-3; TRBD1 is a possible D gene (5 bases). Germline CDR1 SEHNR, CDR2 FQNEAQ (reference sequence). The V and J ends lost 0 bases and 4 bases respectively, with 16 bases between them. CDR3 length: 17 amino acids. As DNA, the CDR3 is TGTGCCAGCAGCTTAGCGTCTTGGGGGTTCATCGGAAACACCATATATTTT. Its translation is CASSLASWGFIGNTIYF.

The chain couples TRBV7-2 to TRBJ2-7; 7 bases are shared with TRBD2. V lost 3 bases and J lost 3; bases outside the gene matches: 14. The germline gives CDR1 SGHTA, CDR2 FQGNSA. This CDR3 has 17 residues. Here the CDR3 DNA reads TGTGCCAGCAGCTTTGGGTTTGGGACTAACCTCCGCTACGAGCAGTACTTC. It yields the protein CASSFGFGTNLRYEQYF. Full variable domain (missing parts from reference TRBV7-2 and TRBJ2-7): GAGVSQSPSNKVTEKGKDVELRCDPISGHTALYWYRQSLGQGLEFLIYFQGNSAPDKSGLPSDRFSAERTGGSVSTLTIQRTQQEDSAVYLCASSFGFGTNLRYEQYFGPGTRLTVT.

The gene calls are TRBV4-1 and TRBJ2-3; 9 bases fit TRBD1. V trimming: 10 bases; J trimming: 1 base; junction bases outside the gene matches: 6. CDR1 MGHRA and CDR2 YSYEKL come from the germline V gene. CDR3 length: 14 residues. The CDR3 DNA sequence: TGCGCCACCAGGGACAGGGAGGGCACAGATACGCAGTATTTT. Translation gives CATRDREGTDTQYF.

This chain links TRBV29-1 with TRBJ2-7, with D perhaps TRBD2 (6 bases). The CDR3 consists of 16 residues. Per germline, CDR1 SQVTM and CDR2 ANQGSEA. The V gene lost 1 base and the J gene lost 0 bases, with 16 bases spanning the gap. The CDR3 bases are TGCAGCGTTGAAGTACCCGGGAGAGTGAACTCCTACGAGCAGTACTTC. It codes for CSVEVPGRVNSYEQYF.

The chain is built from TRBV10-2 and TRBJ1-1; D unclear. The germline V and J ends were trimmed by 3 bases and 3 bases, with 23 bases remaining between them. Germline loops: CDR1 WSHSY, CDR2 SAAADI. This CDR3 is built from 18 residues. CDR3 sequence: CASSDLDVFRAGDTEAFF. CDR3 nucleotides: TGCGCCAGCAGTGACCTCGATGTCTTCCGCGCCGGGGACACTGAAGCTTTCTTT.

The V call is TRBV2, the J call TRBJ1-2; TRBD1 agrees at 7 bases. Unmatched junction bases numbered 6, after V lost 6 bases and J lost 5 bases. The CDR3 runs to 13 residues. The germline V gene encodes CDR1 SNHLY and CDR2 FYNNEI. This CDR3 is CASRLTGEYGYTF. CDR3 coding DNA: TGTGCCAGCAGACTTACAGGGGAGTATGGCTACACCTTC. Using reference TRBV2 and TRBJ1-2 for the parts outside the CDR3, the full variable domain is EPEVTQTPSHQVTQMGQEVILRCVPISNHLYFYWYRQILGQKVEFLVSFYNNEISEKSEIFDDQFSVERPDGSNFTLKIRSTKLEDSAMYFCASRLTGEYGYTFGSGTRLTVV.

The chain links TRBV4-3 to TRBJ2-7; D possibly corresponds to TRBD1 (5 bases). Deletions cut 1 base from V and 4 bases from J, with 14 bases between. The length of the CDR3 is 15 residues. The germline V gene encodes CDR1 LGHNA and CDR2 YSLEER. The CDR3 reads CASSQGDSPLYEQYF. The CDR3 nucleotides read TGCGCCAGCAGCCAAGGCGACAGCCCTCTTTACGAGCAGTACTTC.

The chain joins TRBV4-1 to TRBJ1-5; D not certain. The CDR3 has 15 residues. Germline V CDR1 and CDR2: MGHRA, YSYEKL. Trimming left V 0 bases short and J 4 bases short, with 10 bases between. The CDR3: CASSQEGGFNQPQHF. In DNA form, the CDR3 reads TGCGCCAGCAGCCAAGAAGGCGGGTTTAATCAGCCCCAGCATTTT.

Here the CDR3 reads CASTPDNYGYTF. The CDR3, as DNA: TGTGCCAGCACCCCGGATAACTATGGCTACACCTTC. This chain uses TRBV6-1 with TRBJ1-2, with D unclear. The germline gives CDR1 MNHNS, CDR2 SASEGT. This CDR3 contains 12 residues. V lost 7 bases to trimming and J lost 1 base, with 7 bases between them.

The rearrangement joins TRBV9 to TRBJ2-1; 7 nucleotides agree with TRBD1. CDR3 length equals 13 residues. With V trimmed by 1 base and J by 9 bases, 4 bases remained unmatched. Germline CDR1 and CDR2: SGDLS and YYNGEE. CDR3 DNA: TGTGCCAGCAGCGTATCTGGGACAGCTGAGCAGTTCTTC. Translation gives CASSVSGTAEQFF. The variable domain in full, with the rest retrieved from reference TRBV9 and TRBJ2-1, is DSGVTQTPKHLITATGQRVTLRCSPRSGDLSVYWYQQSLDQGLQFLIQYYNGEERAKGNILERFSAQQFPDLHSELNLSSLELGDSALYFCASSVSGTAEQFFGPGTRLTVL.

This chain links TRBV6-5 with TRBJ2-2; D perhaps matches TRBD1 (6 bases). CDR3 length equals 15 residues. Trimming stripped 0 bases from V and 1 base from J, with 6 bases between. Germline CDR1 MNHEY, CDR2 SVGAGI. CDR3 nucleotides: TGTGCCAGCAGTTACTCGGGACAGAACACCGGGGAGCTGTTTTTT. It is translated as CASSYSGQNTGELFF.

V and J are TRBV5-1 and TRBJ1-2; 8 nucleotides agree with TRBD1. Losses at the gene ends were 8 bases for V and 7 bases for J; bases not matched to a gene: 16. This CDR3 spans 15 amino acids. Germline V lookup: CDR1 SGHRS, CDR2 YFSETQ. The DNA of the CDR3 is TGCGCCAGTACCCGGGGGACAGGAGCTTTTGCTGGCTACACCTTC. It encodes CASTRGTGAFAGYTF.

The chain carries TRBV27 and TRBJ1-2; D might be TRBD1 (6 bases). Germline assignment: CDR1 MNHEY and CDR2 SMNVEV (reference sequence). V lost 6 bases and J 2 bases, leaving 16 bases between the germline ends. The CDR3 extends over 15 amino acids. The CDR3 reads CASRGRQEGNYGYTF. The CDR3, as DNA: TGTGCCAGCAGGGGTAGACAGGAGGGGAACTATGGCTACACCTTC.

This sequence joins TRBV29-1 and TRBJ2-1; maybe TRBD1 (5 bases). CDR1 SQVTM and CDR2 ANQGSEA come from the germline V gene. The CDR3 loop spans 11 amino acids. V lost 3 bases and J 6 bases, leaving 6 bases between the germline ends. The CDR3: CSVEQGNEQFF. In DNA, the CDR3 is TGCAGCGTTGAGCAGGGCAATGAGCAGTTCTTC.

The chain recombines TRBV27 with TRBJ1-1, with D uncertain. Between the trimmed V and J ends, which lost 3 bases and 0 bases, there was a span of 8 bases. There are 14 residues in the CDR3. Germline assignment: CDR1 MNHEY and CDR2 SMNVEV (reference sequence). The CDR3 DNA reads TGTGCCAGCAGTTTCCTTCAGATGAACACTGAAGCTTTCTTT. This translates into CASSFLQMNTEAFF.

By sample fraction, this clone is medium-sized. The chain is built from TRBV28 and TRBJ1-1; D remains unclear. The V end was cut by 3 bases, the J end by 1 base, with 15 bases between. The CDR3 is made up of 16 amino acids. Germline CDR1 reads MDHEN; CDR2 reads SYDVKM. The CDR3 sequence: CASSLSFYSPNTEAFF. The CDR3 bases are TGTGCCAGCAGTTTGTCCTTCTACAGCCCGAACACTGAAGCTTTCTTT.

The chain carries TRBV6-1 and TRBJ2-1; 9 nucleotides match TRBD2. The CDR3 runs to 16 residues. Looked up from germline, CDR1 is MNHNS and CDR2 is SASEGT. J gave up 3 bases and V 2 bases, and 5 bases lay outside the gene matches. As DNA, the CDR3 is TGTGCCAGCAGTGAATGGGCGCGGGAGGGCTACAATGAGCAGTTCTTC. Amino acids: CASSEWAREGYNEQFF.

This clone is termed large (0.1 to 1%). The V and J genes are TRBV10-2 and TRBJ2-7, with D possibly being TRBD1 (5 bases). CDR1 and CDR2 (germline): WSHSY, SAAADI. This CDR3 has 13 amino acids. V gave up 6 bases and J gave up 2 bases, with 11 bases separating them. CDR3 sequence (DNA): TGCGCCAGCAGCCCAGGGTGGCCCTACGAGCAGTACTTC. Its protein product is CASSPGWPYEQYF.